This passage covers 6 T cell receptor beta chains from one sample sequenced in a study of T cells in Graves' hyperthyroidism and ophthalmopathy. Researchers amplified the TCR beta CDR3 regions from RNA transcripts. HTBI primers drove first-round RT-PCR of the TCR CDR3. TCRdb independently ran MiXCR on the multiplex PCR reads; one entry per CDR3 protein. The data hold around 340,000 distinct CDR3 sequences, with about 15% observed a single time. Sequencing was done on a sample of blood. Receptors were obtained from a woman between 25 and 40 years old with Graves' hyperthyroidism.

The chain combines TRBV6-4 with TRBJ2-3; D remains ambiguous. Germline V gives CDR1 MRHNA, CDR2 SNTAGT. The V end was cut by 5 bases, the J end by 2 bases, with 14 bases between. CDR3 length: 15 residues. The CDR3 loop is CASSSDGYSTDTQYF. DNA for the CDR3: TGTGCCAGCAGTTCGGACGGCTATTCCACAGATACGCAGTATTTT.

This clonotype was seen many times. V gene TRBV7-6 combines with J gene TRBJ2-1; 8 nucleotides match TRBD2. Germline V gene sequence: CDR1 SGHVS, CDR2 FNYEAQ. The CDR3 consists of 16 residues. V shed 5 bases, J shed 6 bases, and the junction held 12 bases outside the gene matches. In DNA, the CDR3 is TGTGCCAGCAGCCCCGTCGCTAGCGGGTGGATCAATGAGCAGTTCTTC. Residues: CASSPVASGWINEQFF.

V and J are TRBV6-1 and TRBJ1-5; D is undetermined. This CDR3 has 14 residues. Trimming took 5 bases from V and 3 from J, leaving 11 bases between them. CDR1 and CDR2 from the germline V gene are MNHNS and SASEGT. The CDR3 protein is CASSLRRINQPQHF. In nucleotides, the CDR3 is TGTGCCAGCAGTCTTCGTAGGATCAATCAGCCCCAGCATTTT.

Regarding this clonotype: Just one base apart from a much larger clone, this may be a read error. The chain links TRBV6-2 or TRBV6-3 to TRBJ1-3; D is undetermined. The germline V gene encodes CDR1 MNHEY and CDR2 SVGEGT. This CDR3 is 13 amino acids long. V lost 9 bases, J lost 3 bases, and 12 bases lay in between. The DNA of the CDR3 is TGTGCCAGGGATCGGTCGGGTGGAAACACCATATATTTT. Protein: CARDRSGGNTIYF.

This clonotype was counted only a few times. The J gene is TRBJ2-7, the V gene TRBV3-1; D might be TRBD2 (6 bases). CDR3 length: 13 amino acids. Germline V gives CDR1 LGHDT, CDR2 YNNKEL (reference sequence). Trimming took 6 bases from V and 6 from J, leaving 15 bases between them. CDR3 DNA sequence: TGTGCCAGCAGGCAGGAGGGATTATCCGAGCAGTACTTC. Protein: CASRQEGLSEQYF.

V is TRBV7-2 and J is TRBJ1-2, with D possibly TRBD1 on 5 matching bases. CDR1 is SGHTA and CDR2 is FQGNSA in the germline V gene. The CDR3 runs to 15 residues. V gave up 2 bases and J gave up 6 bases, with 16 bases separating them. This CDR3 is CASSLTGGGLDGYTF. CDR3 coding DNA: TGTGCCAGCAGCTTAACGGGGGGGGGTTTGGATGGCTACACCTTC.